Sequencing of this T cell receptor (beta chain) was carried out in a study of T cell responses to AZD1222 COVID-19 vaccine. Study observations and caveats: White British donors predominated, females outnumbered males, and clonal diversity was possibly underestimated. Spike regions recognized by vaccine-associated CD4 TCRs spanned the protein, led by 160-218 and 743-854. At baseline, just a handful of AZD1222 recipients tested seropositive.

To note about this clone: Its antigen is still unknown.

The V and J ends lost 9 bases and 2 bases respectively, with 17 bases between them. The CDR3 sequence is 14 residues long. Germline V gene sequence: CDR1 LNHNV, CDR2 YYDKDF (reference sequence). Sequencing used immunoSEQ multiplex PCR; TCRdb keeps in-frame clones, though not all of them. The repertoire holds around 190,000 clones, with approximately 91% as singletons. The source is an adult who received the AZD1222 COVID-19 vaccine. The chain recombines TRBV15 with TRBJ2-7; possible D gene TRBD2, 6 bases. The sample consisted of peripheral blood, taken 28 days after the second AZD1222 dose. CDR3: CATSLSGDTYEQYF. The DNA of the CDR3 is TGTGCCACTTCTCTTAGCGGAGATACCTACGAGCAGTACTTC.